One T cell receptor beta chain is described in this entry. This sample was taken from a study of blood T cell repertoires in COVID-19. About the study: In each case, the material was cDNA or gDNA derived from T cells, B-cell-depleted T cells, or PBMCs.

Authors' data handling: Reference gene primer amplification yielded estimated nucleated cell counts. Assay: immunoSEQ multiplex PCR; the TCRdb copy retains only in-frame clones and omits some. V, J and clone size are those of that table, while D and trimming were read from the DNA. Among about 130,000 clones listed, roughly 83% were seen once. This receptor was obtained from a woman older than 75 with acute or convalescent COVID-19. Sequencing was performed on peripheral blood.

The CDR3 region has the DNA TGTGCCAGCAGTTTAGTACCCCGGGAGCAGTTCTTC. It yields the protein CASSLVPREQFF. This chain uses TRBV12-3 or TRBV12-4 with TRBJ2-1; D uncertain. The CDR3 is 12 amino acids. The V end was cut by 1 base, the J end by 10 bases, with 8 bases between.